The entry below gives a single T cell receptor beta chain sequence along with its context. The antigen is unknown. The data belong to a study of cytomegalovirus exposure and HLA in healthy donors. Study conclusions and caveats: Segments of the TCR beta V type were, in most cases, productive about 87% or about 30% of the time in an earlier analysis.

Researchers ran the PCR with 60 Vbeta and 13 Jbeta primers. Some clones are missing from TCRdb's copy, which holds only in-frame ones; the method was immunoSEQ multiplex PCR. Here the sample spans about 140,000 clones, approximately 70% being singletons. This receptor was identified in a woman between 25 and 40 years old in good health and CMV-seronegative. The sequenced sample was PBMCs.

CDR3 protein: CASSPEVAGQTSTDTQYF. CDR3 sequence (DNA): TGTGCCAGCAGCCCCGAAGTAGCGGGACAAACTAGCACAGATACGCAGTATTTT. This chain joins TRBV14 and TRBJ2-3, with 8 bases matching TRBD2. CDR3 length: 18 amino acids. V shed 4 bases and J 0 bases; nucleotides not matched to a gene: 12. Looked up from germline, CDR1 is SGHDN and CDR2 is FVKESK.